This T cell receptor (beta chain) was retrieved from a study of blood T cell repertoires in COVID-19 (dated by TCRdb to the early 2020s). In the study overall: The collaborator samples originated in the United States, Italy and Spain and spanned the acute and convalescent phases of COVID-19. The material from the prospective study consisted of cDNA or gDNA derived from T cells, B-cell-depleted T cells, or PBMCs. Subjects who had been exposed to COVID-19, were actively infected with it, or had recovered from it provided the deeply sampled blood TCRbeta repertoires that made up the dataset. The repertoires were released in a freely available public database meant as a resource for research on the immune response to SARS-CoV-2. The samples were drawn from the first 160 participants of the ongoing ImmuneRACE study and from under 1,500 subjects provided by 6 global collaborators. The sample metadata nearly always contained a de-identified subject ID, COVID-19 status, age in years and sex. Where available, HLA class I and class II types were taken from metadata supplied by the sample provider and were not determined by assay-based typing. The research as a whole found: The amount of clinical and demographic metadata varied by source and participant and was provided uncurated.

Enrolling through a virtual design, the prospective study's participants ranged in age from roughly 18 to 100 years and lived across roughly 24 United States geographic areas. Cohort assignment in the prospective study relied on participant-reported clinical history from a screening survey and a study questionnaire. Exposed participants had been in contact, within 2 weeks of entering the study, with a person who had a PCR-confirmed or clinician-diagnosed case of COVID-19. Mobile phlebotomists in the prospective study collected whole blood, serum and a nasopharyngeal or oropharyngeal swab from every participant. Over a 2-month period, participants in the prospective study had the option of providing additional blood draws and questionnaires. Prospective study blood samples were shipped either frozen or at room temperature before DNA extraction. This clone has a handful of counts. It has no known antigen specificity. No much larger clonotype is one base removed from it; base qualities were not supplied.

TCRbeta CDR3 regions were amplified from genomic DNA using the immunoSEQ Assay, a bias-controlled multiplex PCR. Per the original workflow: Within the assay, amplification of reference gene primers was used to estimate how many nucleated cells each sample contained. Sequence reads were collapsed and filtered to measure the absolute abundance of every unique TCRbeta CDR3 rearrangement. For each sample, productive Simpson clonality was calculated as the square root of Simpson's diversity index over productive rearrangements. Imported from immuneACCESS, the table was reduced by TCRdb to in-frame sequences with V and J called. These copies leave out some clones; in studies compared against another copy, an unresolved V gene accounts for under half, and the cause of the remainder is not known. V, J and clone size were drawn from that table, and D and trimming were deduced from the DNA. This sample has 350,000 to 400,000 clones in its table, and roughly nine tenths of those were observed once. About 0.86% of the sample comes from the top ten.

Counted from cysteine to phenylalanine, this CDR3 has 15 amino acids. This entry keeps only the CDR3 DNA: 45 bases, framed from base 1. Deletion took 5 bases off V and 1 base off J, with a span of 12 bases between the germline ends. Taken from the germline V gene, the CDR1 and CDR2 loops are SGHDT and YYEEEE. This sequence originates from a woman aged 40-49 years who had been exposed to COVID-19. The V gene is TRBV5-6 and the J gene is TRBJ2-2; D gene: possibly TRBD1, on 5 matching bases. Sequenced sample: PBMCs or T cells enriched from blood (not recorded which). The CDR3 sequence is CASSSGPRNTGELFF. In nucleotides, the sequence is TGTGCCAGCAGTTCAGGGCCGCGGAACACCGGGGAGCTGTTTTTT.